What follows are 17 T cell receptor beta chains derived from one specimen sequenced in a study of cytomegalovirus exposure and HLA in healthy donors. The PCR ran on 60 Vbeta and 13 Jbeta primers. Profiled with immunoSEQ multiplex PCR; TCRdb holds only in-frame clones, not every one. The repertoire holds about 110,000 clones, 86% seen once, with approximately 2% in the top ten. The sequenced material came from PBMCs. Every receptor here comes from a man in his forties or fifties in good health and CMV-seronegative.

The chain uses TRBV6-6 and TRBJ1-1; the match to TRBD1 covers 7 bases. V lost 6 bases to trimming and J lost 8 bases; unmatched junction nucleotides: 12. This CDR3 has 14 residues. CDR1 is MNHNY, CDR2 SVGAGI, per germline (reference sequence). As DNA, the CDR3 is TGTGCCAGCAGAGATGAGGGGGCCAGACCCGAAGCTTTCTTT. This encodes CASRDEGARPEAFF.

The chain employs TRBV7-2 and TRBJ2-5; 10 nucleotides match TRBD2. This CDR3 is built from 15 residues. Unmatched junction bases numbered 6, after V lost 3 bases and J lost 5 bases. Germline V CDR1 and CDR2: SGHTA, FQGNSA. The CDR3 nucleotides read TGTGCCAGCAGCTTTCCCAGCGGGGGGGCGGAGACCCAGTACTTC. Translation: CASSFPSGGAETQYF.

For the CDR3, the DNA is TGTGCCAGCAGCTTAGACAGATCCGACTATGGCTACACCTTC. Residues: CASSLDRSDYGYTF. The chain carries TRBV7-9 and TRBJ1-2; unclear D gene. V was pared by 1 base and J by 3 bases, with 9 bases between. Germline CDR1 SEHNR, CDR2 FQNEAQ (reference sequence). The length of the CDR3 is 14 residues.

The gene calls are TRBV5-5 and TRBJ1-2, with 10 positions matching TRBD1. After removal of 4 bases from V and 4 bases from J, the junction contained 13 bases not matched to a gene. The CDR3 is 17 residues long. Germline assignment: CDR1 SGHKS and CDR2 YYEKEE (reference sequence). The CDR3 DNA reads TGTGCCAGCAGCCTAATACCGAGACAGGGGGCGGGCTATGGCTACACCTTC. The encoded protein is CASSLIPRQGAGYGYTF.

V gene TRBV2 combines with J gene TRBJ1-5; D not certain. The CDR3 spans 13 residues. Trimming removed 5 bases from V and 5 bases from J, with 10 bases in between. The V gene's germline CDR1 is SNHLY and CDR2 FYNNEI. DNA of the CDR3: TGTGCCAGCAGTTGGGGAGTTGATCAGCCCCAGCATTTT. It codes for CASSWGVDQPQHF.

This chain uses TRBV2 with TRBJ1-2, with 7 positions matching TRBD1. Per the germline V gene, CDR1 is SNHLY and CDR2 is FYNNEI. The CDR3 totals 17 residues. Trimming at V came to 4 bases and at J to 0 bases, leaving 11 bases not matched to a gene. The DNA of the CDR3 is TGTGCCAGCAGTGTCAAGGACAGGATGACTTCTAACTATGGCTACACCTTC. This gives the protein CASSVKDRMTSNYGYTF.

This rearrangement joins TRBV19 to TRBJ2-5; the D is unclear. The CDR3 loop spans 14 amino acids. Per germline, CDR1 LNHDA and CDR2 SQIVND (reference sequence). Trimming removed 5 bases from V and 4 bases from J, with 14 bases in between. DNA of the CDR3: TGTGCCAGTAGTGCGACTGTACAATCAGAGACCCAGTACTTC. This encodes CASSATVQSETQYF.

This chain links TRBV7-9 with TRBJ1-1; D ambiguous. CDR1 is SEHNR and CDR2 is FQNEAQ in the germline V gene (reference sequence). Trimming removed 3 bases from V and 3 bases from J, with 2 bases in between. The CDR3 has 11 residues. DNA of the CDR3: TGTGCCAGCAGCTTCGACACTGAAGCTTTCTTT. Translation: CASSFDTEAFF. The full variable domain, with the rest looked up from reference TRBV7-9 and TRBJ1-1, is DTGVSQNPRHKITKRGQNVTFRCDPISEHNRLYWYRQTLGQGPEFLTYFQNEAQLEKSRLLSDRFSAERPKGSFSTLEIQRTEQGDSAMYLCASSFDTEAFFGQGTRLTVV.

The chain is built from TRBV28 and TRBJ2-7; D not certain. The CDR3 runs 12 residues. The V end lost 2 bases, the J end lost 0 bases, and 2 bases lay between the germline ends. The V gene's germline CDR1 is MDHEN and CDR2 SYDVKM. CDR3 protein: CASSLLSYEQYF. The CDR3 DNA follows: TGTGCCAGCAGTTTACTCTCCTACGAGCAGTACTTC.

This clone was seen a handful of times. The chain employs TRBV2 and TRBJ2-1, with a possible D match to TRBD2 (6 bases). CDR1 is SNHLY, CDR2 FYNNEI, per germline. The length of the CDR3 is 13 residues. V lost 5 bases and J lost 6, with 11 bases in between. The CDR3: CASSQTSGNEQFF. As DNA, the CDR3 is TGTGCCAGCAGTCAGACTAGTGGCAATGAGCAGTTCTTC. Filled out from reference TRBV2 and TRBJ2-1, the complete variable domain reads EPEVTQTPSHQVTQMGQEVILRCVPISNHLYFYWYRQILGQKVEFLVSFYNNEISEKSEIFDDQFSVERPDGSNFTLKIRSTKLEDSAMYFCASSQTSGNEQFFGPGTRLTVL.

This rearrangement joins TRBV28 to TRBJ1-1; no firm D call. This CDR3 is 14 amino acids long. Trimming removed 3 bases at V and 4 bases at J, with 12 bases between. Germline V lookup: CDR1 MDHEN, CDR2 SYDVKM. This CDR3 reads CASSFRRRGTEAFF. CDR3 nucleotide sequence: TGTGCCAGCAGTTTTCGGAGACGGGGCACTGAAGCTTTCTTT.

This clone appeared once. The chain employs TRBV6-6 and TRBJ2-2, with TRBD1 identical over 8 bases. The CDR3 is 15 amino acids. Germline CDR1 is MNHNY and CDR2 is SVGAGI (reference sequence). Unmatched junction bases numbered 3, after V lost 5 bases and J lost 1 base. Here the CDR3 DNA reads TGTGCCAGCAGTAATGACAGGGGGAACACCGGGGAGCTGTTTTTT. Protein sequence: CASSNDRGNTGELFF.

CDR3 DNA sequence: TGTGCCAGCAGTCGGACAGGGGGTACAGATACGCAGTATTTT. This gives the protein CASSRTGGTDTQYF. The chain employs TRBV6-1 and TRBJ2-3, with 10 bases aligning to TRBD1. Germline trimming cut 5 bases from V and 3 bases from J; bases unmatched to any gene: 2. CDR1 is MNHNS, CDR2 SASEGT, per germline. The CDR3 is 14 amino acids.

The J gene is TRBJ2-7, the V gene TRBV27, with D possibly being TRBD2 (5 bases). Trimming left V 0 bases short and J 6 bases short, with 9 bases between. Germline CDR1 is MNHEY and CDR2 is SMNVEV (reference sequence). The CDR3 has 13 amino acids. The CDR3 bases are TGTGCCAGCAGTTTATCGTCAGCGGTCGAGCAGTACTTC. Encoded protein: CASSLSSAVEQYF.

This chain connects TRBV19 to TRBJ2-3, with 14 positions matching TRBD2. V lost 4 bases and J lost 6; bases outside the gene matches: 6. Germline V gene data show CDR1 as LNHDA and CDR2 as SQIVND (reference sequence). CDR3 length: 16 residues. CDR3 residues: CASSTPTSGGADTQYF. The CDR3, as DNA: TGTGCCAGTAGTACGCCGACTAGCGGGGGGGCGGATACGCAGTATTTT.

The chain uses TRBV6-5 and TRBJ1-2; possible D gene TRBD1, 5 bases. Trimming removed 4 bases at V and 6 bases at J, with 9 bases between. There are 12 residues in the CDR3. The germline CDR1 and CDR2 sequences are MNHEY and SVGAGI. The CDR3 sequence: CASSSGKHGYTF. CDR3 coding DNA: TGTGCCAGCAGTTCAGGGAAACATGGCTACACCTTC.

The rearrangement uses TRBV28 and TRBJ1-2; 8 positions agree with TRBD1. This CDR3 has 15 residues. Germline loops: CDR1 MDHEN, CDR2 SYDVKM. J was trimmed by 8 bases and V by 3 bases; bases with no gene match: 11. The CDR3: CASSLEFRGRLGYTF. CDR3 in DNA: TGTGCCAGCAGTTTGGAGTTCAGGGGGCGGTTGGGCTACACCTTC.